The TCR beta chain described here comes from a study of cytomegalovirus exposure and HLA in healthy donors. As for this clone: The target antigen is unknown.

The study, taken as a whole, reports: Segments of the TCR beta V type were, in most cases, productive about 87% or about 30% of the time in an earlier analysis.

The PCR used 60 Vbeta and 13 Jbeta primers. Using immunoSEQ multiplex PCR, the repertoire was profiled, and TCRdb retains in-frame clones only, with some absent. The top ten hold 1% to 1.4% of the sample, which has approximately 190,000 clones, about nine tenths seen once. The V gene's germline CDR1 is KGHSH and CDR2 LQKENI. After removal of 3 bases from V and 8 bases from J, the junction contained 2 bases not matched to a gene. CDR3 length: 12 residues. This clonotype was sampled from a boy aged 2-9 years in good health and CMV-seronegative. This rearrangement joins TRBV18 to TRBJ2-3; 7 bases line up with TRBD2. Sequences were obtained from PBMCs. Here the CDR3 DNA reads TGTGCCAGCTCACCGGGAGGGAGTACGCAGTATTTT. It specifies CASSPGGSTQYF.